One and the same sample provided the 31 T cell receptor beta chains below, sequenced in a study of T cells in women clearing cervical HPV infection. The repertoire was sequenced with immunoSEQ multiplex PCR; TCRdb's copy has only in-frame clones and lacks some. Its clone listing holds roughly 40,000 clones. The sequencing sample was made of blood buffy coat. The receptors originated from a woman between 18 and 70 years old with a cervical HPV16 infection that either progressed to CIN3+ or cleared (not recorded which).

Worth noting for this clone: Sequencing ends 3 residues short of the CDR3 end; the germline J gene provides the rest. The V call is TRBV19, the J call TRBJ2-2; weak D call: TRBD2 (5 bases). Germline CDR1 and CDR2: LNHDA and SQIVND (reference sequence). Trimming shortened V by 3 bases and J by 0 bases, and 8 bases separated the two germline ends. This CDR3 comprises 15 residues. The CDR3 DNA, read in part, is TGTGCCAGTAGTATCAGGACTTCGAACACCGGGGAG. This sequence encodes CASSIRTSNTGE. The complete CDR3 reads CASSIRTSNTGELFF.

A remark on this clone: At one end the junction does not follow the germline gene, possibly because of a read error. The read finishes 3 residues shy of the CDR3 end, and the germline J gene is used to complete it. V is TRBV19 and J is TRBJ2-1; possible D gene TRBD2, 5 bases. The germline V gene has CDR1 LNHDA and CDR2 SQIVND (reference sequence). This CDR3 region has 16 residues. CDR3 loop: CGSSPSDSSSYNEQFF. The part of the CDR3 DNA that was read is TGTGGCAGTAGTCCTTCGGACTCCAGCTCCTACAATGAG.

The CDR3 sequence: CASSLGVAGATDTQYF. CDR3 DNA (partial): TGTGCCAGCAGCTTAGGGGTAGCGGGAGCTACAGATACG. The chain has TRBV7-7 and TRBJ2-3; 9 positions match TRBD2. Sequencing ends 3 residues short of the CDR3 end; the germline J gene provides the rest. CDR1 is SSHAT, CDR2 FNYEAQ, per germline (reference sequence). The length of the CDR3 is 16 residues. V gave up 1 base and J gave up 3 bases; unmatched junction bases: 5.

For this clone: The observed sequence ends 3 residues before the CDR3 terminus, with the missing tail filled in from the germline J gene. The V gene is TRBV7-9, the J gene TRBJ1-1; 9 bases match TRBD1. This CDR3 region has 15 residues. Trimming removed 4 bases from V and 3 bases from J; junction bases left unmatched: 6. Germline V gives CDR1 SEHNR, CDR2 FQNEAQ (reference sequence). The CDR3 sequence is CASSSPRTGDTEAFF. CDR3 DNA, as far as it was read: TGTGCCAGCAGCTCCCCGCGGACAGGGGACACTGAA. The entire variable domain, with the rest obtained from reference TRBV7-9 and TRBJ1-1, is as follows: DTGVSQNPRHKITKRGQNVTFRCDPISEHNRLYWYRQTLGQGPEFLTYFQNEAQLEKSRLLSDRFSAERPKGSFSTLEIQRTEQGDSAMYLCASSSPRTGDTEAFFGQGTRLTVV.

Comments on this clone: Sequencing ends 3 residues short of the CDR3 end; the germline J gene provides the rest. This chain connects TRBV12-3 or TRBV12-4 to TRBJ1-5; maybe TRBD1 (5 bases). The length of the CDR3 is 15 residues. The V gene lost 6 bases and the J gene lost 0 bases, with 12 bases spanning the gap. The sequenced part of the CDR3 DNA is TGTGCCAGCAGCATAGACAGTGCTAGCAATCAGCCC. It codes for CASSIDSASNQP. The full CDR3 reads CASSIDSASNQPQHF.

As for this clone: Read coverage stops 3 residues before the CDR3 terminus; the germline J gene supplies the remainder. The chain carries TRBV7-2 and TRBJ2-3; TRBD2 matches 10 bases. The V gene's germline CDR1 is SGHTA and CDR2 FQGNSA. This CDR3 spans 14 amino acids. V was clipped by 5 bases and J by 5 bases; unmatched bases: 4. The CDR3 bases that were read are TGTGCCAGCAGCGCGGGACTAGCGTTAGATACG. Amino acids: CASSAGLALDT. The entire CDR3 is CASSAGLALDTQYF.

Turning to this clone: The read finishes 3 residues shy of the CDR3 end, and the germline J gene is used to complete it. The chain carries TRBV18 and TRBJ2-2, with D possibly matching TRBD1 (6 bases). The germline CDR1 and CDR2 sequences are KGHSH and LQKENI. The CDR3 is 15 residues long. V gave up 3 bases and J gave up 0 bases, with 8 bases separating them. CDR3 region: CASSPGHANTGELFF. The covered CDR3 bases are TGTGCCAGCTCACCGGGACACGCGAACACCGGGGAG. Full variable domain (outside the CDR3, taken from reference TRBV18 and TRBJ2-2): NAGVMQNPRHLVRRRGQEARLRCSPMKGHSHVYWYRQLPEEGLKFMVYLQKENIIDESGMPKERFSAEFPKEGPSILRIQQVVRGDSAAYFCASSPGHANTGELFFGEGSRLTVL.

The CDR3 bases that were read are TGTGCCAGCAGCTTGTGGCAGGGGAACAATGAG. This gives the protein CASSLWQGNNE. The CDR3, in full, reads CASSLWQGNNEQFF. V is TRBV5-5 and J is TRBJ2-1; D may be TRBD1 (6 bases). The read finishes 3 residues shy of the CDR3 end, and the germline J gene is used to complete it. Deletions cut 1 base from V and 5 bases from J, with 10 bases between. CDR3 size: 14 residues. CDR1 and CDR2 from the germline V gene are SGHKS and YYEKEE (reference sequence).

Of note for this clone: The missing CDR3 end, 3 residues past where the read stops, is filled in from the germline J gene. The chain combines TRBV5-4 with TRBJ2-7, with 11 nucleotides matching TRBD2. The V segment lost 4 bases and the J segment 5 bases; nucleotides outside the gene matches: 8. Germline assignment: CDR1 SGHNT and CDR2 YYREEE (reference sequence). There are 15 residues in the CDR3. The CDR3 bases that were read are TGTGCCAGCAGCCCGGGACTAGCGGAGGCGGACGAG. This translates into CASSPGLAEADE. The whole CDR3 sequence is CASSPGLAEADEQYF.

As for this clone: The CDR3 is cut off 3 residues early in the read; its end comes from the germline J gene. The chain couples TRBV19 to TRBJ2-2, with 7 bases identical to TRBD1. CDR1 is LNHDA, CDR2 SQIVND, per germline (reference sequence). This CDR3 comprises 14 residues. CDR3 DNA (partial): TGTGCCAGTACCCCGACAGGGTTTAATGAAAAG. Protein product: CASTPTGFNEK. In full, the CDR3 reads CASTPTGFNEKLFF.

About this clone: The read comes to an end 3 residues before the CDR3 does, leaving the germline J gene to fill in the end. J is TRBJ2-3 and V is TRBV19, with 11 bases identical to TRBD2. CDR3 length equals 15 residues. Germline lookup yields CDR1 LNHDA and CDR2 SQIVND (reference sequence). The ends lost 6 bases at V and 4 bases at J; junction bases unmatched: 6. Incomplete CDR3 DNA: TGTGCCAGTAGCGGACTAGCGGGCGGTCCAGATACG. Its translation is CASSGLAGGPDT. The entire CDR3 is CASSGLAGGPDTQYF.

Concerning this clone itself: The read gets to within 3 residues of the CDR3 end, and the germline J gene fills in the rest. V and J are TRBV7-9 and TRBJ2-4; 7 positions agree with TRBD2. Germline V lookup: CDR1 SEHNR, CDR2 FQNEAQ (reference sequence). The CDR3 contains 11 residues. Incomplete CDR3 DNA: TGTGCCAGCACCAGGGAGGGAGGT. Its protein is CASTREGG. The entire CDR3 reads CASTREGGQYF.

As concerns this clone: The CDR3 end is not reached by the read, which stops 3 residues before it; the germline J gene fills it in. V is TRBV5-6 and J is TRBJ2-1; D gene uncertain. The CDR3 is 14 amino acids. The ends were cut back, 0 bases at V and 1 base at J, with 5 bases in the middle. The germline CDR1 and CDR2 sequences are SGHDT and YYEEEE. The CDR3 reads CASSLVRSYNEQFF. CDR3 DNA, as far as it was read: TGTGCCAGCAGCTTGGTCAGATCCTACAATGAG.

On this clone: The read ends 3 residues shy of where the CDR3 ends; the end is completed using the germline J gene. This rearrangement joins TRBV5-4 to TRBJ2-1, with 9 bases lining up with TRBD2. The CDR3 runs to 16 residues. V shed 6 bases, J shed 3 bases, and the junction held 10 bases outside the gene matches. Per germline, CDR1 SGHNT and CDR2 YYREEE (reference sequence). The CDR3 reads CASTNLLAGFYNEQFF. The sequenced CDR3 bases are TGTGCCAGCACCAACCTGCTAGCGGGATTCTACAATGAG.

About this clone: The read ends 3 residues early relative to the CDR3; the germline J gene fills the gap. The J gene is TRBJ1-2, the V gene TRBV11-2; tentative D call: TRBD1 (5 bases). The germline gives CDR1 SGHAT, CDR2 FQNNGV. The CDR3 totals 13 residues. The CDR3 DNA, read in part, is TGTGCCAGCAGCTTAGATCGCCAGGGAGGC. It is translated as CASSLDRQGG. The complete CDR3 reads CASSLDRQGGYTF.

Details on this clone: The read ends 3 residues early relative to the CDR3; the germline J gene fills the gap. The J gene is TRBJ2-2, the V gene TRBV2, with D possibly being TRBD1 (6 bases). CDR3 length: 14 residues. Germline CDR1 SNHLY, CDR2 FYNNEI. CDR3 bases read: TGTGCCAGCAGGAGACAGGCAACTAATGAAAAG. It specifies CASRRQATNEK. The complete CDR3 protein is CASRRQATNEKLFF.

Details on this clone: Sequencing ends 3 residues short of the CDR3 end; the germline J gene provides the rest. The rearrangement links TRBV15 to TRBJ2-1, with no clear D. Looked up from germline, CDR1 is LNHNV and CDR2 is YYDKDF (reference sequence). This CDR3 spans 13 amino acids. Trimming stripped 4 bases from V and 7 bases from J, with 11 bases between. The CDR3 loop reads CATSITVENEQFF. The sequenced part of the CDR3 DNA is TGTGCCACCAGCATAACGGTCGAAAATGAG.

As regards this clone: Read sequence stops 3 residues before the CDR3 end, and the germline J gene provides the missing end. The chain has TRBV19 and TRBJ2-3, with D perhaps matching TRBD2 (5 bases). CDR3 size: 12 residues. CDR1 and CDR2 (germline): LNHDA, SQIVND (reference sequence). The CDR3 DNA, read in part, is TGTGCCAGTAGTATTGCCGGGGAGACG. Its translation is CASSIAGET. The full CDR3 reads CASSIAGETQYF. Filled out from reference TRBV19 and TRBJ2-3, the complete variable domain reads DGGITQSPKYLFRKEGQNVTLSCEQNLNHDAMYWYRQDPGQGLRLIYYSQIVNDFQKGDIAEGYSVSREKKESFPLTVTSAQKNPTAFYLCASSIAGETQYFGPGTRLTVL.

Notes on this clone: The read terminates 3 residues ahead of where the CDR3 ends, so the germline J gene completes it. This chain uses TRBV18 with TRBJ1-5, with unresolved D. Germline V gene lookup returns CDR1 KGHSH and CDR2 LQKENI. Trimming cost V 2 bases and J 4 bases, with 12 bases left between them. The CDR3 loop spans 15 amino acids. The CDR3 protein is CASSPASGLNQPQHF. The CDR3 bases that were read are TGTGCCAGCTCACCAGCGTCCGGACTTAATCAGCCC.

About this clone: The read halts 3 residues ahead of the CDR3 end, with the missing end drawn from the germline J gene. This rearrangement joins TRBV20-1 to TRBJ2-7; 9 positions agree with TRBD2. Germline values: CDR1 DFQATT, CDR2 SNEGSKA (reference sequence). The V gene end was trimmed by 4 bases and the J gene end by 0 bases; junction bases not matched to a gene: 1. The length of the CDR3 is 13 residues. CDR3 protein: CSANSGSSYEQYF. The sequenced part of the CDR3 DNA is TGCAGTGCTAATAGCGGGAGCTCCTACGAG.

As to this clone: The read is 3 residues too short to cover the CDR3 end, so that end is filled in from the germline J gene. The J gene is TRBJ2-2, the V gene TRBV5-5; possibly TRBD2 for D (6 bases). CDR3 length equals 15 residues. V lost 5 bases and J 9 bases, leaving 20 bases between the germline ends. Germline V gene lookup returns CDR1 SGHKS and CDR2 YYEKEE (reference sequence). CDR3 residues: CASRATGTPRRELFF. CDR3 DNA (partial): TGTGCCAGCAGAGCCACCGGGACTCCCCGGCGGGAG.

As concerns this clone: The sequence runs out 3 residues before the end of the CDR3; the remainder is reconstructed from the germline J gene. The V gene is TRBV18, the J gene TRBJ1-2, with D hard to call. Germline CDR1 reads KGHSH; CDR2 reads LQKENI. This CDR3 comprises 15 residues. The sequenced part of the CDR3 DNA is TGTGCCAGCTCATCACTAGCGGGAGGCACAGATACC. It is translated as CASSSLAGGTDT. The full CDR3 is CASSSLAGGTDTYTF.

With respect to this clone: The read terminates 3 residues before the CDR3 end, so the remaining end is supplied by the germline J gene. The rearrangement links TRBV5-1 to TRBJ2-7; 7 nucleotides agree with TRBD2. Trimming removed 0 bases from V and 5 bases from J; junction bases left unmatched: 5. Per the germline V gene, CDR1 is SGHRS and CDR2 is YFSETQ. The CDR3 has 14 residues. CDR3: CASSLAGGNNEQYF. CDR3 DNA (partial): TGCGCCAGCAGCTTGGCCGGGGGGAACAACGAG.

As for this clone: The missing CDR3 end, 3 residues past where the read stops, is filled in from the germline J gene. This chain links TRBV6-2 or TRBV6-3 with TRBJ2-3; a weak D match, TRBD1 (6 bases). Germline assignment: CDR1 MNHEY and CDR2 SVGEGT. The CDR3 is 15 amino acids. CDR3 loop: CASSYSRTDQETQYF. CDR3 bases read: TGTGCCAGCAGTTACTCAAGGACAGATCAAGAGACG.

The CDR3 is CASRGQGAQPQYF. CDR3 DNA, as far as it was read: TGTGCCAGCAGAGGACAGGGTGCCCAGCCG. The chain combines TRBV2 with TRBJ2-3, with 8 bases fitting TRBD1. The read ends 3 residues early relative to the CDR3; the germline J gene fills the gap. The CDR3 is 13 amino acids. CDR1 is SNHLY and CDR2 is FYNNEI in the germline V gene.

Concerning this clone: The missing CDR3 end, 3 residues past where the read stops, is filled in from the germline J gene. The rearrangement links TRBV5-5 to TRBJ2-7; 11 bases map to TRBD2. With 1 base clipped from V and 6 bases from J, the junction kept 6 bases outside the gene matches. CDR3 length: 15 residues. From germline, CDR1 is SGHKS and CDR2 YYEKEE (reference sequence). CDR3 DNA, as far as it was read: TGTGCCAGCAGCTTGAATTTACTAGCGGGAGCCGAG. Its translation is CASSLNLLAGAE. In full, the CDR3 reads CASSLNLLAGAEQYF.

A word on this clone: The read ends 3 residues shy of where the CDR3 ends; the end is completed using the germline J gene. V and J are TRBV18 and TRBJ2-3, with TRBD2 matching over 7 bases. The CDR3 loop spans 15 amino acids. Germline values: CDR1 KGHSH, CDR2 LQKENI. The sequenced CDR3 bases are TGTGCCAGCTCACCACTGATAGGGAGGCGGGAGACG. Residues: CASSPLIGRRET. The entire CDR3 sequence reads CASSPLIGRRETQYF.

In the case of this clone: The CDR3 end lies 3 residues beyond the end of the read and is filled in from the germline J gene. V is TRBV10-2 and J is TRBJ1-1; 7 bases are a match to TRBD1. Germline lookup yields CDR1 WSHSY and CDR2 SAAADI. This CDR3 has 13 amino acids. Losses at the gene ends were 8 bases for V and 5 bases for J; bases not matched to a gene: 8. CDR3 DNA (partial): TGCGCCAGCGAGAAACAGGGGATGACTGAA. It is translated as CASEKQGMTE. The complete CDR3 reads CASEKQGMTEAFF.

About this clone: The CDR3 goes on 3 residues after the read ends, and that part is filled in from the germline J gene. The chain joins TRBV7-8 to TRBJ1-4; D is unclear. CDR1 is SGHVS and CDR2 is FQNEAQ in the germline V gene. The CDR3 consists of 15 residues. Trimming cost V 5 bases and J 4 bases, with 14 bases left between them. The CDR3: CASSLPPDYNEKLFF. The CDR3 DNA, read in part, is TGTGCCAGCAGCCTCCCGCCCGACTATAATGAAAAA. The variable domain in full, with the rest retrieved from reference TRBV7-8 and TRBJ1-4, is GAGVSQSPRYKVAKRGQDVALRCDPISGHVSLFWYQQALGQGPEFLTYFQNEAQLDKSGLPSDRFFAERPEGSVSTLKIQRTQQEDSAVYLCASSLPPDYNEKLFFGSGTQLSVL.

The CDR3 protein is CASSAYSGTITGELFF. Incomplete CDR3 DNA: TGTGCCAGCAGTGCATATTCCGGGACAATCACCGGGGAG. The chain has TRBV12-3 or TRBV12-4 and TRBJ2-2; maybe TRBD1 (6 bases). Sequencing ends 3 residues short of the CDR3 end; the germline J gene provides the rest. V dropped 5 bases and J dropped 4 bases, with 17 bases sitting between them. This CDR3 is 16 amino acids long.

With respect to this clone: One junction end disagrees with the germline gene, perhaps due to a read error. The read is 3 residues too short to cover the CDR3 end, so that end is filled in from the germline J gene. The chain has TRBV19 and TRBJ2-1; the match to TRBD1 covers 8 bases. CDR3 length: 15 amino acids. CDR1 and CDR2 from the germline V gene are LNHDA and SQIVND (reference sequence). The part of the CDR3 DNA that was read is TGTGCCAGTAGTGTAGACCAGGGGGCTTACAATGAG. The encoded protein is CASSVDQGAYNE. The complete CDR3 reads CASSVDQGAYNEQFF.